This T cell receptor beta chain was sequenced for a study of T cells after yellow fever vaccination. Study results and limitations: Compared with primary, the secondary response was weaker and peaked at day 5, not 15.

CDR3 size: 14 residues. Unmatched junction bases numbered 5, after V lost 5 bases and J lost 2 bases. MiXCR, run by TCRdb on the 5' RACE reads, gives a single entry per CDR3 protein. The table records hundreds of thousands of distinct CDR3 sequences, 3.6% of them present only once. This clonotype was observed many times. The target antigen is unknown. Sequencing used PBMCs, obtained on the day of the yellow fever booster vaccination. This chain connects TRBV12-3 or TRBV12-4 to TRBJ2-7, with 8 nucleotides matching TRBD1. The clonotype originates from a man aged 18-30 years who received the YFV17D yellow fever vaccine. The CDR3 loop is CASSNRDRTYEQYF. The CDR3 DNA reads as TGTGCCAGCAGTAACCGGGACAGGACCTACGAGCAGTACTTC.